This T cell receptor beta chain was obtained from a study of regulatory T cells in long-lasting Graves disease. Trimming cost V 7 bases and J 2 bases, with 22 bases left between them. Germline loops: CDR1 SGHRS, CDR2 YFSETQ. This CDR3 region has 16 residues. Researchers made TCR beta libraries by using iRepertoire HTBI primers and running Arm-PCR on CDR3 regions. TCRdb used MiXCR to reprocess the multiplex PCR reads, holding one entry per CDR3 protein. Of some 410,000 distinct CDR3 sequences listed, roughly 15% were seen once; the top ten hold around 11%. Study results and limitations: There were preferences for TRBV28, TRBJ1-2 and TRBJ2-5 in persistent disease.

This clonotype was found a few times. Its antigen is unidentified. As to time point: newly diagnosed GD, antithyroid drugs for less than 3 months. Researchers made the TCR library from RNA that was extracted from PBMCs. Patients were enrolled at an endocrinology department in Xi'an, China. This sample was also put to use in a study of T cells in Graves' hyperthyroidism and ophthalmopathy. That source reports: Together with thyroid ultrasound, orbital computed tomography, serum thyroxine and TRAb, clinical symptoms were used for diagnoses. Researchers ran a first-round RT-PCR on the TCR CDR3 using the HTBI primer set.

This clonotype was obtained from a woman in her twenties or thirties with Graves disease. Sequencing used peripheral blood mononuclear cells (PBMCs), obtained at new diagnosis, from a patient treated with antithyroid drugs. V usage is TRBV5-1 and J usage is TRBJ2-7, with D tentatively TRBD1 or TRBD2 (5 bases each). The CDR3 region is CASVNRDRGGPYEQYF. CDR3 DNA sequence: TGCGCCAGCGTAAACCGGGATCGTGGGGGTCCCTACGAGCAGTACTTC.